A single sample gave rise to the 10 T cell receptor beta chains below, sequenced in a study of radiotherapy plus CTLA-4 blockade in lung cancer. The protocol was immunoSEQ multiplex PCR, while the TCRdb copy is restricted to in-frame clones and leaves out a portion. Here the sample spans 100,000 to 150,000 clones, 65% to 85% being singletons. Source: peripheral blood, taken from a patient treated with radiotherapy plus ipilimumab. These receptors originate from a human donor with non-small cell lung cancer who had a partial response to radiotherapy plus ipilimumab.

Here the CDR3 reads CAWSVNPSTDTQYF. As DNA, the CDR3 is TGTGCCTGGAGTGTTAATCCCAGCACAGATACGCAGTATTTT. The V gene is TRBV30, the J gene TRBJ2-3; D not certain. The V and J ends lost 0 bases and 0 bases respectively, with 7 bases between them. Germline CDR1 and CDR2: GTSNPN and SVGIG (reference sequence). CDR3 length equals 14 residues. Using reference TRBV30 and TRBJ2-3 for the parts outside the CDR3, the full variable domain is SQTIHQWPATLVQPVGSPLSLECTVEGTSNPNLYWYRQAAGRGLQLLFYSVGIGQISSEVPQNLSASRPQDRQFILSSKKLLLSDSGFYLCAWSVNPSTDTQYFGPGTRLTVL.

The CDR3 region is CASSATGLMNTEAFF. The DNA of the CDR3 is TGTGCCAGTAGTGCCACAGGGTTAATGAACACTGAAGCTTTCTTT. The rearrangement uses TRBV19 and TRBJ1-1; D perhaps matches TRBD1 (6 bases). The CDR3 totals 15 residues. CDR1 is LNHDA, CDR2 SQIVND, per germline (reference sequence). V lost 5 bases and J 0 bases, leaving 13 bases between the germline ends.

This chain connects TRBV28 to TRBJ1-3, with 7 bases aligning to TRBD1. CDR3 length: 17 amino acids. J lost 0 bases, V lost 3 bases, and 8 bases had no gene match. Germline CDR1 is MDHEN and CDR2 is SYDVKM. The CDR3: CASSFGQGVNSGNTIYF. CDR3 sequence (DNA): TGTGCCAGCAGTTTCGGGCAGGGGGTCAACTCTGGAAACACCATATATTTT. The whole variable domain, remainder taken from reference TRBV28 and TRBJ1-3, is DVKVTQSSRYLVKRTGEKVFLECVQDMDHENMFWYRQDPGLGLRLIYFSYDVKMKEKGDIPEGYSVSREKKERFSLILESASTNQTSMYLCASSFGQGVNSGNTIYFGEGSWLTVV.

V gene TRBV30 combines with J gene TRBJ1-5; 9 positions match TRBD1. V gave up 1 base and J gave up 6 bases; unmatched junction bases: 1. The CDR3 contains 13 residues. The germline gives CDR1 GTSNPN, CDR2 SVGIG (reference sequence). DNA for the CDR3: TGTGCCTGGAGTGGACAGGGGGGTCAGCCCCAGCATTTT. The encoded protein is CAWSGQGGQPQHF.

There are a few counts of this clone. CDR3 residues: CASSLAATNEKLFF. DNA of the CDR3: TGTGCCAGCAGCTTGGCAGCAACTAATGAAAAACTGTTTTTT. The genes are TRBV7-2 and TRBJ1-4; D is unresolved. Germline V gives CDR1 SGHTA, CDR2 FQGNSA. The CDR3 totals 14 residues. Trimming cost V 3 bases and J 0 bases, with 5 bases left between them.

The rearrangement links TRBV10-3 to TRBJ2-7; 9 nucleotides match TRBD1. V lost 6 bases to trimming and J lost 0 bases; unmatched junction nucleotides: 6. CDR1 and CDR2 from the germline V gene are ENHRY and SYGVKD. The CDR3 extends over 15 amino acids. The CDR3 sequence: CAIRSGTGSSYEQYF. The CDR3 DNA reads TGTGCCATCAGGTCCGGGACAGGGAGCTCCTACGAGCAGTACTTC.

This clone was observed a handful of times. The chain uses TRBV7-6 and TRBJ1-2; TRBD1 might be the D (6 bases). The CDR3 runs 16 residues. Germline CDR1 is SGHVS and CDR2 is FNYEAQ. The germline V and J ends were trimmed by 4 bases and 3 bases, with 18 bases remaining between them. CDR3 sequence reads: CASSSLRQGTYYGYTF. CDR3 DNA sequence: TGTGCCAGCAGCTCCTTACGGCAGGGGACATACTATGGCTACACCTTC. The full variable domain, completed using reference TRBV7-6 and TRBJ1-2, is GAGVSQSPRYKVTKRGQDVALRCDPISGHVSLYWYRQALGQGPEFLTYFNYEAQQDKSGLPNDRFSAERPEGSISTLTIQRTEQRDSAMYRCASSSLRQGTYYGYTFGSGTRLTVV.

The chain carries TRBV11-2 and TRBJ2-7; 8 bases are a match to TRBD1. The CDR3 is 14 residues long. The germline V gene encodes CDR1 SGHAT and CDR2 FQNNGV. J lost 1 base, V lost 5 bases, and 4 bases had no gene match. CDR3 sequence: CASSAGTGSYEQYF. CDR3 nucleotide sequence: TGTGCCAGCAGCGCCGGGACAGGTTCCTACGAGCAGTACTTC.

As to this clone: The same CDR3 also results from other DNA sequences found in this sample. The chain employs TRBV7-6 and TRBJ1-1; D possibly corresponds to TRBD1 (5 bases). The CDR3 is 13 amino acids. V gave up 4 bases and J gave up 2 bases, with 8 bases separating them. The germline V gene encodes CDR1 SGHVS and CDR2 FNYEAQ. Written as DNA, the CDR3 is TGTGCCAGCAGCTCTGACAGAAACACTGAAGCTTTCTTT. Translation gives CASSSDRNTEAFF.

The count of this clone is one. The chain joins TRBV5-6 to TRBJ1-1; the match to TRBD1 covers 9 bases. Germline V gene data show CDR1 as SGHDT and CDR2 as YYEEEE. J gave up 7 bases and V 4 bases, and 5 bases lay outside the gene matches. The CDR3 is made up of 13 amino acids. Here the CDR3 reads CASSPTGGSEAFF. CDR3 DNA sequence: TGTGCCAGCAGCCCCACAGGGGGCAGTGAAGCTTTCTTT.